The sequence of this T cell receptor beta chain was determined in a study of CD8 T cells in ankylosing spondylitis. Study findings and constraints: Ankylosing spondylitis blood appeared to be characterized by a TCR beta motif of fewer than ten highly homologous variants.

Each CDR3 protein is one row after TCRdb ran MiXCR on the 5' RACE reads. The table records roughly 90,000 distinct CDR3 sequences, approximately 8.9% of them present only once. Note on this clonotype: Its antigen is still unknown.

Germline V CDR1 and CDR2: SGHVS, FNYEAQ. V gave up 5 bases and J gave up 0 bases, with 5 bases separating them. This CDR3 is 13 amino acids long. This sequence was found in a male donor with ankylosing spondylitis. The sequencing input was blood, either unsorted or a sorted T cell fraction (not recorded which). The chain has TRBV7-6 and TRBJ1-3; D gene ambiguous. The CDR3 region has the DNA TGTGCCAGCAGCCCCCGCTCTGGAAACACCATATATTTT. Translating gives CASSPRSGNTIYF. Full variable domain (rest looked up from reference TRBV7-6 and TRBJ1-3): GAGVSQSPRYKVTKRGQDVALRCDPISGHVSLYWYRQALGQGPEFLTYFNYEAQQDKSGLPNDRFSAERPEGSISTLTIQRTEQRDSAMYRCASSPRSGNTIYFGEGSWLTVV.